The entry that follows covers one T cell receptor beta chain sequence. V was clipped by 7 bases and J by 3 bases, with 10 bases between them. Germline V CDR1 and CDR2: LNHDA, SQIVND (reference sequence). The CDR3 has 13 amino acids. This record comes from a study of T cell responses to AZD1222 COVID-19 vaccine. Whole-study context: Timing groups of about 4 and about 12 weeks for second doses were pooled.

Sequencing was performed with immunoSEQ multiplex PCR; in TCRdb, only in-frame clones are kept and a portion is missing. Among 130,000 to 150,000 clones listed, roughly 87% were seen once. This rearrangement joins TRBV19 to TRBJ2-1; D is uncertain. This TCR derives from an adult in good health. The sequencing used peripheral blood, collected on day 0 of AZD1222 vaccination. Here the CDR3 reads CASNPRGYNEQFF. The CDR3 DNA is TGTGCCAGTAATCCGAGAGGCTACAATGAGCAGTTCTTC.